The clone carrying this TCR beta chain was seen once. Cohort assignment relied on participant-reported clinical history. This sample is drawn from a study of blood T cell repertoires in COVID-19. For the study at large: Acute and convalescent COVID-19 specimens originated in the United States, Italy and Spain. T cells, B-cell-depleted T cells, or PBMCs supplied cDNA or gDNA.

Authors' analysis steps: Amplification from reference gene primers served as the basis for estimated nucleated cell counts. The assay was immunoSEQ multiplex PCR, and TCRdb's table has in-frame clones only and misses some. That table is the source of V, J and clone size, and D and trimming were worked out from the DNA. The table lists about 410,000 clones, about 90% of them singletons. The sequenced material came from PBMCs or T cells enriched from blood (not recorded which). The TCR was taken from a man in his late teens or twenties who had recovered from COVID-19.

As DNA, the CDR3 is TGTGCCAGCACCCCCCTCACTGAAGCTTTCTTT. This translates into CASTPLTEAFF. The chain combines TRBV11-3 with TRBJ1-1, with D unresolved. V was cut by 7 bases and J by 4 bases, with 7 bases left in between. The germline gives CDR1 SGHNT, CDR2 YENEEA. This CDR3 comprises 11 residues.